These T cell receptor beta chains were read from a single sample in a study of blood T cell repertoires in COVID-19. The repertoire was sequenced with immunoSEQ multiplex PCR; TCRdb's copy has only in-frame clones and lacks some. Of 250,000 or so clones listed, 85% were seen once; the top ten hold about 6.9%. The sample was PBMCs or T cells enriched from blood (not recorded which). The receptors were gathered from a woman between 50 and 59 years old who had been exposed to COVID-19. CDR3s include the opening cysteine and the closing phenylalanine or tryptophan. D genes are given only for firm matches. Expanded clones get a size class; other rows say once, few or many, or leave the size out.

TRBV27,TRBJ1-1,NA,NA,TGTGCCAGCAGTCCCCTACAGGAGACTGACACTGAAGCTTTCTTT,CASSPLQETDTEAFF
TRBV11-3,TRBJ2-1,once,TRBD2,TGTGCCAGCAGCTTAGGGACTAGCGGGGCTACCTACAATGAGCAGTTCTTC,CASSLGTSGATYNEQFF
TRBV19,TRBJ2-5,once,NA,TGTGCCAGTAGTATAGACAGACAAGAGACCCAGTACTTC,CASSIDRQETQYF
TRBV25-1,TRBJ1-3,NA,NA,TGTGCCAGCAGTGACTGGGGGGGCGCCGGAAACACCATATATTTT,CASSDWGGAGNTIYF
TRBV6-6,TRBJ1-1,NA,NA,TGTGCCAGCAGCAGGCAGGTGAACACTGAAGCTTTCTTT,CASSRQVNTEAFF
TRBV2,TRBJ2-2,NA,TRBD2,TGTGCCATCGGACGGGGGGCCGGGGAGCTGTTTTTT,CAIGRGAGELFF
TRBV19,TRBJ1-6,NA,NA,TGTGCCAGTAGTATAAATCCGGGAGGGGCTCCCTCCTATAATTCACCCCTCCACTTT,CASSINPGGAPSYNSPLHF
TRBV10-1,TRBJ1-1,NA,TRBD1,TGCGCCAGCAGTCCCGGGACAGAGTACACTGAAGCTTTCTTT,CASSPGTEYTEAFF
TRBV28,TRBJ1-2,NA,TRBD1,TGTGCCAGCAGACCGACAGGGTGGGACTATGGCTACACCTTC,CASRPTGWDYGYTF
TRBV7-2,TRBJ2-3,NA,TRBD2,TGTGCCAGCAGCCAGGGACTAGCGAGAGATACGCAGTATTTT,CASSQGLARDTQYF
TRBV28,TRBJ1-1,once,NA,TGTGCCAGCAGTTTGGCTGGGACTCTGAACACTGAAGCTTTCTTT,CASSLAGTLNTEAFF
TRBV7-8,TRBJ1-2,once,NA,TGTGCCAGCAGCTTAGACAGGCGCTCGGTGTACACCTTC,CASSLDRRSVYTF
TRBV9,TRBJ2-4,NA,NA,TGTGCCAGCAGCTCCTTAACTGAGACAGAACAGTACTTC,CASSSLTETEQYF
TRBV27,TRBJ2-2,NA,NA,TGTGCCAGCAGGGTGTTAGGGGCGCGGGAGCTGTTTTTT,CASRVLGARELFF
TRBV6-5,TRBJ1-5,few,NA,TGTGCCAGCACCCAAAGGAAGGGGGGCAATCAGCCCCAGCATTTT,CASTQRKGGNQPQHF
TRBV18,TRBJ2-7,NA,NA,TGTGCCAGCTCACCCGAGGTGGGGCTCTACGAGCAGTACTTC,CASSPEVGLYEQYF
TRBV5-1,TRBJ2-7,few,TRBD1,TGCGCCAGCAGCCCGGGACAGGGGGCTTACGAGCAGTACTTC,CASSPGQGAYEQYF
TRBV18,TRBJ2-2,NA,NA,TGTGCCAGCTCAGACCAGGGATCCGGGGAGCTGTTTTTT,CASSDQGSGELFF
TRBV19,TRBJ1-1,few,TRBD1,TGTGCCAGTAGTCCCAGGACAGGGTCGATGACTGAAGCTTTCTTT,CASSPRTGSMTEAFF
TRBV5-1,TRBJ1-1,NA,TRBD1,TGCGCCAGCAGCTCTGGGACAGGCGCGAACACTGAAGCTTTCTTT,CASSSGTGANTEAFF
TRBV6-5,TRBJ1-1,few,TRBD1,TGTGCCAGCAGTCCCGACAGGGAATCGGAAGCTTTCTTT,CASSPDRESEAFF
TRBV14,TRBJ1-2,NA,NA,TGTGCCAGCAGCCAAGTGAGGCAGCCTAACTATGGCTACACCTTC,CASSQVRQPNYGYTF
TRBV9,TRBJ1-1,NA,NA,TGTGCCAGCAGCGTAGCCGGGGGAAGCACTGAAGCTTTCTTT,CASSVAGGSTEAFF
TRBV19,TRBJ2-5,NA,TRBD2,TGTGCCAGTAGTAGCGGGGGGCTCCAAGTCCAAGAGACCCAGTACTTC,CASSSGGLQVQETQYF